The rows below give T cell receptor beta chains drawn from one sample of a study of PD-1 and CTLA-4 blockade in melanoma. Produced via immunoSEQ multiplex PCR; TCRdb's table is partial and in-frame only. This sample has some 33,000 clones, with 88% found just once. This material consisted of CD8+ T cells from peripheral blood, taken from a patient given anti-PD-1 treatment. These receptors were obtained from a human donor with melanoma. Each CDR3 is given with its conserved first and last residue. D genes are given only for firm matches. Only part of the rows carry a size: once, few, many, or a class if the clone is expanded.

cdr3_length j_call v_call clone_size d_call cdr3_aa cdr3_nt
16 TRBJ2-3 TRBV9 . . CASSVMSGTTTDTQYF TGTGCCAGCAGCGTTATGTCCGGGACCACCACAGATACGCAGTATTTT
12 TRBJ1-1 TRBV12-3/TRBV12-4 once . CASSYILWEAFF TGTGCCAGCAGCTACATCCTCTGGGAGGCTTTCTTT
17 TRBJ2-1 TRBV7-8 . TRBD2 CASSLVALAGPYNEQFF TGTGCCAGCAGCTTAGTCGCACTAGCGGGGCCCTACAATGAGCAGTTCTTC
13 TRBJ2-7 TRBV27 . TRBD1 CASSLGQGVEQYF TGTGCCAGCAGTCTGGGACAGGGAGTCGAGCAGTACTTC
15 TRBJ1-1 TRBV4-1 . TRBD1 CASSQVEGAGTEAFF TGCGCCAGCAGCCAAGTGGAGGGGGCGGGGACTGAAGCTTTCTTT
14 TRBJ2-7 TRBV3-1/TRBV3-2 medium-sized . CASSQGSPGDEQYF TGTGCCAGCAGCCAAGGTTCCCCAGGGGACGAGCAGTACTTC
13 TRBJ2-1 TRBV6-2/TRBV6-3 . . CASSYSSYNEQFF TGTGCCAGCAGTTACAGCTCCTACAATGAGCAGTTCTTC
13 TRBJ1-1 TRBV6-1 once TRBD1 CASSETGGAEAFF TGTGCCAGCAGTGAAACAGGGGGCGCCGAAGCTTTCTTT
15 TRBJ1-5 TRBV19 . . CASSMQQNSNQPQHF TGTGCCAGTAGTATGCAACAGAATAGCAATCAGCCCCAGCATTTT
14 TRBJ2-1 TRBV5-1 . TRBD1 CASSLGQGMEEQFF TGCGCCAGCAGCTTGGGACAGGGGATGGAGGAGCAGTTCTTC
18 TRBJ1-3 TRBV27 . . CASSLRGDRFHSGNTIYF TGTGCCAGCAGTTTGAGGGGAGACAGGTTCCACTCTGGAAACACCATATATTTT
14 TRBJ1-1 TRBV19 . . CASSLTGRDTEAFF TGTGCCAGTAGTCTCACAGGGAGGGACACTGAAGCTTTCTTT
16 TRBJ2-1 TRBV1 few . CTSSQDPALSYNEQFF TGCACCAGCAGCCAAGATCCCGCCCTCTCCTACAATGAGCAGTTCTTC
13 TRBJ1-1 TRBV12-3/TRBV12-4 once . CASSAGPNTEAFF TGTGCCAGCAGTGCGGGCCCTAACACTGAAGCTTTCTTT
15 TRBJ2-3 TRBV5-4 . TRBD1 CASFPRTQGADTQYF TGTGCCAGCTTCCCGCGGACCCAGGGGGCAGATACGCAGTATTTT
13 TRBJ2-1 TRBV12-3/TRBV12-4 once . CASSLGLEAQQFF TGTGCCAGCAGTTTAGGGCTCGAAGCGCAGCAGTTCTTC
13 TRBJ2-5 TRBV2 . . CASRGPAGETQYF TGTGCCAGCAGGGGTCCAGCGGGAGAGACCCAGTACTTC
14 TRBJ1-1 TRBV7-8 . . CASSSGGVATEAFF TGTGCCAGCAGCTCCGGAGGGGTGGCCACTGAAGCTTTCTTT
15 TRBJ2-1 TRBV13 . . CASSSGPSSYNEQFF TGTGCCAGCAGCTCGGGACCGAGCTCCTACAATGAGCAGTTCTTC
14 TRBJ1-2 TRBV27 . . CASKGGGLGDGYTF TGTGCCAGCAAGGGGGGGGGTTTGGGTGATGGCTACACCTTC
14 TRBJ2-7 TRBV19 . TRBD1 CASSIGTGDYEQYF TGTGCCAGTAGTATAGGCACAGGGGACTACGAGCAGTACTTC
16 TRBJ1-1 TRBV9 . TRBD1 CASSELTGVEDTEAFF TGTGCCAGCAGCGAGCTGACAGGGGTTGAAGACACTGAAGCTTTCTTT
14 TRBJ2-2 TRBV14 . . CASSYGPTAGELFF TGTGCCAGCAGCTACGGTCCCACCGCAGGGGAGCTGTTTTTT
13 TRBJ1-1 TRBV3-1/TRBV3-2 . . CASSRRQNTEAFF TGTGCCAGCAGCCGTAGGCAGAACACTGAAGCTTTCTTT
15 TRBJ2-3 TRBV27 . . CASSGLVRSTDTQYF TGTGCCAGCAGTGGCCTGGTGCGGAGCACAGATACGCAGTATTTT
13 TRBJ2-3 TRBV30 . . CAWSVQSTDTQYF TGTGCCTGGAGTGTACAAAGCACAGATACGCAGTATTTT
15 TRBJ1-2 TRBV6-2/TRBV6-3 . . CASSSPGRINYGYTF TGTGCCAGCAGTTCCCCGGGACGGATTAACTATGGCTACACCTTC
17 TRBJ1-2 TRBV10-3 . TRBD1 CAISDSKDRANFDGYTF TGTGCCATCAGTGACTCCAAGGACAGGGCTAACTTTGATGGCTACACCTTC
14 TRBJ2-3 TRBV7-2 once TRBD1 CASSSGQGADTQYF TGTGCCAGCAGCTCTGGACAGGGGGCAGATACGCAGTATTTT
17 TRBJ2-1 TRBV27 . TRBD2 CASSRWGSAGPENEQFF TGTGCCAGCAGCCGGTGGGGATCAGCGGGGCCAGAGAATGAGCAGTTCTTC
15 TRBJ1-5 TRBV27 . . CASSTVRGKHQPQHF TGTGCCAGCAGTACCGTTCGGGGTAAACATCAGCCCCAGCATTTT
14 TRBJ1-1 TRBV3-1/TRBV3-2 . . CASSLQERNTEAFF TGTGCCAGCAGCCTACAGGAGCGGAACACTGAAGCTTTCTTT
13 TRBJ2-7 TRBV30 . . CAWSLGGNYEQYF TGTGCCTGGAGTTTGGGTGGGAATTACGAGCAGTACTTC
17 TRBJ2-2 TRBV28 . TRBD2 CASSLLAGGLGTGELFF TGTGCCAGCAGTTTACTAGCGGGGGGGCTGGGCACCGGGGAGCTGTTTTTT
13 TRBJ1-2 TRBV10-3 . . CAISEPSGYGYTF TGTGCCATCAGTGAGCCCAGTGGCTATGGCTACACCTTC
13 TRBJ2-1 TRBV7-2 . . CASSPGLDHEQFF TGTGCCAGCAGCCCAGGCCTCGACCACGAGCAGTTCTTC
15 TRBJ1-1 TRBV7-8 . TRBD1 CASSLWGQGNTEAFF TGTGCCAGCAGCTTGTGGGGACAGGGGAACACTGAAGCTTTCTTT
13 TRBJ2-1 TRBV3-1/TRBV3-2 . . CASSQDSGAEQFF TGTGCCAGCAGCCAAGATTCGGGCGCTGAGCAGTTCTTC
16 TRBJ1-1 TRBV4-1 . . CASSQKNLGADTEAFF TGCGCCAGCAGCCAAAAAAATCTAGGGGCCGACACTGAAGCTTTCTTT
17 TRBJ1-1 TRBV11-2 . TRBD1 CASSPAFPDRGWTEAFF TGTGCCAGCAGCCCCGCCTTCCCGGACAGGGGATGGACTGAAGCTTTCTTT
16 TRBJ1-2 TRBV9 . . CASSVSQGWGDYGYTF TGTGCCAGCAGCGTATCTCAGGGATGGGGAGACTATGGCTACACCTTC
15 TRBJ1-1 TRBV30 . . CAWTPEGGRDTEAFF TGTGCCTGGACACCCGAGGGGGGAAGGGACACTGAAGCTTTCTTT
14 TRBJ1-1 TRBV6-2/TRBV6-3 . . CASSDEGGNTEAFF TGTGCCAGCAGTGACGAGGGGGGGAACACTGAAGCTTTCTTT
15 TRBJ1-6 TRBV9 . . CASSVKDRSNSPLHF TGTGCCAGCAGCGTAAAAGACAGGTCTAATTCACCCCTCCACTTT
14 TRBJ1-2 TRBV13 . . CASSLKGGYYGYTF TGTGCCAGCAGCTTGAAGGGGGGTTACTATGGCTACACCTTC
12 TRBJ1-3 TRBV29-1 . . CSVAGTGNTIYF TGCAGCGTTGCAGGGACAGGAAACACCATATATTTT
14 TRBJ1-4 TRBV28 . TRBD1 CASIQQGAREKLFF TGTGCCAGCATCCAACAGGGGGCACGAGAAAAACTGTTTTTT
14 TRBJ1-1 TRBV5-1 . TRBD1 CASSQTGGNTEAFF TGCGCCAGCAGCCAAACAGGGGGAAACACTGAAGCTTTCTTT
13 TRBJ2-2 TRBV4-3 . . CASSLGGAGELFF TGCGCCAGCAGCCTAGGAGGCGCCGGGGAGCTGTTTTTT
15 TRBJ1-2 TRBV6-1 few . CASSEASGAGYGYTF TGTGCCAGCAGTGAAGCCTCAGGGGCAGGCTATGGCTACACCTTC
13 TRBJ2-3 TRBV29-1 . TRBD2 CSAGLADSDTQYF TGCAGCGCGGGACTAGCGGACTCAGATACGCAGTATTTT
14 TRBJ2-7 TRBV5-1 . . CASNEEVGSYEQYF TGCGCCAGCAACGAAGAAGTAGGCTCCTACGAGCAGTACTTC
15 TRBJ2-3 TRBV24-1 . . CATSDDTSYADTQYF TGTGCCACCAGTGATGATACTAGCTACGCAGATACGCAGTATTTT
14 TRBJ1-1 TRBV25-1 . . CASRRTEPNTEAFF TGTGCCAGCCGAAGGACGGAACCGAACACTGAAGCTTTCTTT